A selection of T cell receptor beta chains follows, all from one sample in a study of beta chain features in type 1 diabetes. Profiling relied on immunoSEQ multiplex PCR, and the TCRdb table lists in-frame clones only, not all of them. Of fewer than 350,000 clones in the sample, approximately 16% were seen once. The sequenced material came from naive CD4+ T cells from blood. The receptors stem from a man between 18 and 35 years old with type 1 diabetes. Both conserved end residues are part of each CDR3.

V gene	CDR3 protein
TRBV6-5	CASSYSRVSEQFF
TRBV29-1	CSVDRRQVDTEAFF
TRBV7-9	CASSLYAGLAAFF
TRBV18	CASSPPGQGLNTEAFF
TRBV30	CAWSLSSGGSYNEQFF
TRBV5-5	CASSPGTGRNEQYF
TRBV6-5	CASSSLYSPSYEQYF
TRBV7-9	CASSVGLAGRLNEQFF
TRBV9	CASSPEGTASPLHF
TRBV5-1	CASRGTSGSNEQFF
TRBV28	CASSRTYEQYF
TRBV27	CASSQLYPGQTSGANVLTF
TRBV9	CASSALGRSEQYF
TRBV4-1	CASATGGMNTGELFF
TRBV5-4	CASSLASTGNTEAFF
TRBV4-3	CASSYSTGGLDTGELFF
TRBV20-1	CSARSNEQFF
TRBV7-6	CASSFELLGQGNEKLFF
TRBV6-5	CASSYSGQGNQPQHF
TRBV4-1	CASSQAQGAGQPQHF
TRBV5-4	CASSWASGNTIYF
TRBV5-5	CASSPQGSGTGELFF
TRBV9	CASSAPTGENYGYTF
TRBV7-2	CASKTTRDSEAFF
TRBV23-1	CASSQYVHLDTQYF
TRBV27	CASSWGEISNQPQHF
TRBV19	CASSTGLAGYNEQFF
TRBV29-1	CSVGGRFTDTQYF
TRBV7-2	CASSPLGRRGAWETQYF
TRBV7-9	CASSLSSDEQFF
TRBV6-1	CATKDRAGNTIYF
TRBV20-1	CSVEETQYF
TRBV7-9	CASSRRDTDPFPGYTF
TRBV28	CASSSEDGGHEKLFF
TRBV29-1	CSVGRTAGDTQYF
TRBV7-2	CASSLASDTEAFF
TRBV19	CASSSLGLAGGVDVYEQYF
TRBV19	CASSIDYTRLNQPQHF
TRBV28	CASSFQETQYF